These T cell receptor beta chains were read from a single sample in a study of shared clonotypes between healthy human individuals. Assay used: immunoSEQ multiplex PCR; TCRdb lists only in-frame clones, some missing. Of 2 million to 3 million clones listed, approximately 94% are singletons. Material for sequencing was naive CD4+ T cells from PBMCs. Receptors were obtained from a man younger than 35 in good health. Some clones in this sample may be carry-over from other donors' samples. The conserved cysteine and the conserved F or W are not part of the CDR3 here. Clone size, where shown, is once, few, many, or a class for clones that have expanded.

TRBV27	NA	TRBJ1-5	ASSLGWGDNQPQH
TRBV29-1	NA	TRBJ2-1	SVDEDRVGNEQF
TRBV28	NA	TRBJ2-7	ASSQTGGKYEQY
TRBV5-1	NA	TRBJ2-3	ASSLSPYGTDTQY
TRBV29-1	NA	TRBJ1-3	SVLHPTGTGNTIY
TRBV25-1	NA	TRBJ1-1	ASSDPGHGNTEAF
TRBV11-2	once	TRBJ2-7	ASRESGRPSYEQY
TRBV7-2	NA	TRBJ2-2	ASSVSGRNTGELF
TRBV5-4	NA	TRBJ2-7	ASSLSGRRGEQY
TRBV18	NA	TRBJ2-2	ASSPQRSRNTGELF
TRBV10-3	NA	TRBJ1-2	AIRDRRNYGYT
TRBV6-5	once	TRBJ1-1	ASSYGAGREITEAF
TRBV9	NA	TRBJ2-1	ASSLWGVYNEQF
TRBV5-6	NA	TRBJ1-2	ASSLRPGESNGYT
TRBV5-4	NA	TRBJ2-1	ASSLGQGVPYNEQF
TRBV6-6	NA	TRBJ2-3	ASRGTSGRTDTQY
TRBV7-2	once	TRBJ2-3	ASTLLAAPVTDTQY
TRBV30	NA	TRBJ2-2	AWSVSRVGQGWNTGELF
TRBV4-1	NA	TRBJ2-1	ASSQVSVGRFLSYNEQF
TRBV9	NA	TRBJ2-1	ASSVGLADNEQF
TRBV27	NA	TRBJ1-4	ASSLSGATNEKLF
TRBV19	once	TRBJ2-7	ASSIGSASRGAYEQY
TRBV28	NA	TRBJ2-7	ASRTASYEQY
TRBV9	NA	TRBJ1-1	ASSNSGGSGTEAF
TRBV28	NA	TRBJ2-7	ASSSSGTGGGFFY
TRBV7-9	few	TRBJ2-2	ASSLAGTNTGELF
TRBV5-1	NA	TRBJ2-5	ASSSITPEETQY
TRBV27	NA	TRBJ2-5	ASSWGGGETQY
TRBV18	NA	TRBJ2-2	ASSRDLWGTGELF
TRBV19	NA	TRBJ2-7	ASSIVLGLAGDYEQY
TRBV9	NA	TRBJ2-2	ASSVGGRAVGELF
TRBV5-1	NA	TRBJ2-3	ASSLLASSDTQY
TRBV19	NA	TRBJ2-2	ASSMGQWQGTGELF
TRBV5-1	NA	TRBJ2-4	ASSGRPGALAKNIQY
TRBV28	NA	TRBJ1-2	ASVRTGTARYT
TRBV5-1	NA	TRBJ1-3	ASSRADSGNTIY
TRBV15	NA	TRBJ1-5	ATSGNRDSPMPQH
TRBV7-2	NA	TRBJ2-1	ASSPRRRELENEQF
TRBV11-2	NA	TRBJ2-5	ASTSGQVTQY
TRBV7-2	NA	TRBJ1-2	ASSLSRASVSGYGGYT
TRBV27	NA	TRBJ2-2	ASSLSGRSNTGELF
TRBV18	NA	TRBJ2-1	ASSPRAIGNEQF